This entry concerns a single T cell receptor (beta chain). No cognate antigen has been identified for it. Per-base quality was not reported, and no clone a single base away is much larger than it. These data are taken from a study of shared clonotypes between healthy human individuals (dated by TCRdb to about 2020). Broadly, across the study: The cohort included three men and a couple of women between 18 and 49 years of age. For each donor, three plates each were used for CD4 naive and CD4 memory, two plates were used for CD8 naive, and one plate was used for CD8 memory. To increase sequencing depth and limit assay-specific biases, TCR repertoire library preparation and sequencing were carried out by different laboratories using diverse techniques. The study deeply sequenced blood TCR repertoires of about 5 healthy adults to estimate repertoire size and the extent of clonotype sharing between individuals. Per donor, leukapheresis produced somewhere between about 0.94 and 9.5 billion PBMCs.

Using the deep immunoSEQ assay, multiplex PCR amplified TCR CDR3 regions from genomic DNA. Extracted genomic DNA from each cell subset was distributed evenly across all wells of several immunoSEQ 96-well plates, and each plate was treated as a replicate. Each replicate PCR for sorted subsets received around 0.2 ug genomic DNA, equal to roughly 30,000 T cell genomes. The purified libraries were quantified using a Qubit 3.0 fluorometer, sized with a Bioanalyzer 2100, and then quantified again using the KAPA Library Quantification kit. Every immunoSEQ 96-well plate was sequenced on a separate single-read 150-cycle Illumina NextSeq 550 flow cell. As for the original processing: Because only junctional sequences without quality scores were contained in the immunoSEQ output, filtering matching that applied to full-length reads could not be performed. To assign V/J genes and CDR3, sequences were annotated against IMGT germline references using PyIR, a Python wrapper for IgBLAST v1.9. Reads with weak V/J assignments (E-value above 1e-6), missing CDR3, stop codons, out-of-frame junctions, or ambiguous translated residues were removed. V3J clonotypes were defined by identical inferred V gene, J gene, and CDR3 amino acid sequence. To compute the percentage overlap between repertoires, the number of shared unique clonotypes was divided by the size of the smaller repertoire. Three approaches were used to assess repertoire richness: RTK rarefaction, the Chao1 estimator, and Recon v2.1 estimates of unobserved clonotypes. OLGA was used to compute generation probabilities for all TCRbeta clonotypes that the gDNA method yielded from several donors. The table comes from immuneACCESS by way of TCRdb, which keeps in-frame sequences with V and J called. Part of the clones is missing from these tables; in studies checked, under half for an unresolved V gene and the rest for unknown reasons. D and trimming come from the DNA, and the V and J calls and clone size come from that table. For this sample there are hundreds of thousands of clones; approximately 90% appear just once. Together, the top ten hold 24% of the sample.

CD8 naive samples were CD45RO-negative cells positively selected for CCR7, giving a CD45RA+CCR7+ population that excluded TemRA cells. Donors were healthy HIV-negative adults with no recently reported acute infections or vaccinations. Only Caucasian adults living in Nashville, Tennessee, USA were represented among the donors. After blood collection by leukapheresis, PBMCs were isolated using Ficoll-Histopaque density gradient centrifugation and then cryopreserved in the vapor phase of liquid nitrogen. Analytical flow cytometry was used to check the purity and quantity of each magnetically sorted T cell population. Genomic DNA was isolated from every sorted fraction and measured by UV absorbance on a Nanodrop 2000c. Overall study results and their limits: Naive subsets generally had larger estimated clonotype richness than memory subsets. Higher generation probabilities were observed for clonotypes shared by all four sorted-subset donors than for non-shared clonotypes. The small number of donors limited the genetic and exposure-history diversity represented. Incomplete sequencing was indicated by rarefaction of sorted-subset datasets, despite the large sequencing depth. Sampling was restricted to blood, and TCR repertoires in tissue are likely to differ from TCR repertoires in blood. When several donors were compared, the shared fraction of clonotypes was 5% to 6.5% for naive CD4, more than 3% for naive CD8, 2.3% for memory CD4, and about 0.36% for memory CD8. Pairwise subsampling led to the expectation that sequencing depth would affect the degree of clonotype sharing among donors.

The CDR3 has 13 amino acids, counting the end cysteine and phenylalanine. Of all the DNA, just the CDR3 is kept, 39 bases in frame from base 1. The germline V gene provides CDR1 SQVTM and CDR2 ANQGSEA. Cut back by 7 bases and 7 bases, the V and J ends lie 17 bases apart. The chain links TRBV29-1 with TRBJ2-1, with TRBD2 perhaps the D gene, on 6 matching bases. Sequencing was done on a sample of naive CD8+ T cells sorted from blood. The cell subset or site label, read with the paper, signifies: CD45RA+CCR7+. This sequence originates from a man aged 30-40 years in good health. In nucleotide form, the sequence is TGCAGCGCCGCTTCTCGGGAGCGGAATGAGCAGTTCTTC. It translates as CSAASRERNEQFF.